Below, 9 T cell receptor beta chains from the same sample are listed, as sequenced in a study of OX40 agonist ivuxolimab in advanced cancers. Generated by immunoSEQ multiplex PCR, the TCRdb table keeps only in-frame clones and is missing some. This sample has tens of thousands of clones, with about 85% found just once. The source material was CD4+ or CD8+ T cells sorted from blood, sampled in a trial of the OX40 agonist ivuxolimab. The receptors shown here come from an adult with an advanced solid tumor such as melanoma, head and neck, liver or kidney cancer.

The CDR3, as DNA: TGTGCCAGCAGTCAGACTAGCGGCCTCTACGAGCAGTACTTC. This translates into CASSQTSGLYEQYF. This sequence joins TRBV6-6 and TRBJ2-7; 9 bases fit TRBD2. This CDR3 contains 14 residues. CDR1 is MNHNY and CDR2 is SVGAGI in the germline V gene (reference sequence). V lost 5 bases and J lost 3; bases outside the gene matches: 5.

This clone was seen a handful of times. This chain connects TRBV7-9 to TRBJ2-7; D remains unclear. The V and J ends lost 4 bases and 2 bases respectively, with 12 bases between them. The CDR3 has 14 residues. Germline loops: CDR1 SEHNR, CDR2 FQNEAQ (reference sequence). The CDR3 is CASSSDTTPYEQYF. The CDR3 DNA reads as TGTGCCAGCAGCTCAGACACGACACCCTACGAGCAGTACTTC.

V is TRBV6-5 and J is TRBJ1-3; D remains unclear. Per germline, CDR1 MNHEY and CDR2 SVGAGI. With 8 bases removed from V and 0 bases from J, the gap between germline ends came to 8 bases. There are 13 residues in the CDR3. This chain's CDR3 is CASAPASGNTIYF. CDR3 coding DNA: TGTGCCAGCGCCCCCGCCTCTGGAAACACCATATATTTT.

The rearrangement links TRBV9 to TRBJ2-6; D remains ambiguous. Germline lookup yields CDR1 SGDLS and CDR2 YYNGEE. Trimming removed 0 bases from V and 0 bases from J, with 16 bases in between. The CDR3 is made up of 19 amino acids. CDR3 sequence: CASSVERVLSYSGANVLTF. The CDR3 DNA follows: TGTGCCAGCAGCGTAGAACGGGTACTTTCGTACTCTGGGGCCAACGTCCTGACTTTC.

V and J are TRBV4-1 and TRBJ1-1, with D possibly matching TRBD1 (5 bases). In germline, CDR1 is MGHRA, CDR2 YSYEKL. Deletions cut 1 base from V and 0 bases from J, with 15 bases between. This CDR3 spans 17 amino acids. The CDR3 sequence is CASSQAPGRSMNTEAFF. CDR3 DNA sequence: TGCGCCAGCAGCCAAGCCCCGGGACGGAGTATGAACACTGAAGCTTTCTTT.

This clone was counted a single time. The chain is built from TRBV19 and TRBJ1-5; tentative D call: TRBD1 (6 bases). CDR1 and CDR2 (germline): LNHDA, SQIVND (reference sequence). The CDR3 length is 15 residues. Trimming pared 5 bases from V and 4 bases from J, leaving 15 bases between. CDR3 protein: CASSLAGAYNQPQHF. CDR3 DNA: TGTGCCAGTAGTCTGGCGGGGGCCTATAATCAGCCCCAGCATTTT.

The chain is built from TRBV9 and TRBJ2-5; 9 nucleotides line up with TRBD2. Losses at the gene ends were 0 bases for V and 1 base for J; bases not matched to a gene: 4. The germline V gene encodes CDR1 SGDLS and CDR2 YYNGEE. This CDR3 has 16 amino acids. The CDR3 DNA sequence: TGTGCCAGCAGCGTAGCAGTGACTAGCGGCCAAGAGACCCAGTACTTC. Protein product: CASSVAVTSGQETQYF.

V is TRBV5-1 and J is TRBJ2-7; TRBD1 might be the D (5 bases). V was shortened by 4 bases and J by 2 bases, with 13 bases between the two germline ends. This CDR3 contains 14 residues. The germline CDR1 and CDR2 sequences are SGHRS and YFSETQ. The CDR3 loop is CASSIVDTTYEQYF. The CDR3 nucleotides are TGCGCCAGCAGCATAGTGGACACTACCTACGAGCAGTACTTC.

The chain combines TRBV10-2 with TRBJ2-3; D is unresolved. Germline V gene lookup returns CDR1 WSHSY and CDR2 SAAADI. Trimming removed 3 bases at V and 2 bases at J, with 9 bases between. The CDR3 is made up of 14 amino acids. The CDR3, as DNA: TGCGCCAGCAGTGATTTTACTCCCACAGATACGCAGTATTTT. Protein: CASSDFTPTDTQYF.